This section outlines one T cell receptor beta chain sequence together with its context. The length of the CDR3 is 13 residues. The V gene's germline CDR1 is SNHLY and CDR2 FYNNEI. Trimming cost V 6 bases and J 7 bases, with 10 bases left between them. Sequenced by immunoSEQ multiplex PCR; TCRdb stores in-frame clones only, minus some. The data show more than 140,000 clones, around 83% seen once. This sample was included in a study of blood T cell repertoires in COVID-19. Across the study: The study drew acute and convalescent COVID-19 samples from the United States, Italy and Spain.

The sequence derives from a woman between 45 and 65 years old in a cohort sampled during active or convalescent COVID-19. Sequencing was carried out using peripheral blood. This chain joins TRBV2 and TRBJ1-6, with D perhaps TRBD1 (5 bases). CDR3 sequence: CASSRQLNSPLHF. The CDR3 DNA reads TGTGCCAGCAGCCGACAGCTAAATTCACCCCTCCACTTT.